Shown below are 10 T cell receptor beta chains from a single sample sequenced in a study of neoadjuvant anti-PD-1 for oral cavity cancer. Sample time point: after neoadjuvant nivolumab, at surgical resection. The method was immunoSEQ multiplex PCR; TCRdb's version includes in-frame clones alone and lacks a portion of them. The sample has 65,000 to 70,000 clones; 85% to 90% are singletons. This material consisted of PBMCs, taken after nivolumab (anti-PD-1) treatment. These receptors came from a person aged 35-79 years with oral cavity squamous cell carcinoma.

The V call is TRBV7-2, the J call TRBJ1-6; D is unresolved. CDR3 size: 13 residues. Trimming took off 0 bases at V and 8 bases at J, with 5 bases between the two ends. Germline V gene data show CDR1 as SGHTA and CDR2 as FQGNSA. This chain's CDR3 is CASSLARDSPLHF. The CDR3 DNA is TGTGCCAGCAGCTTAGCCCGCGATTCACCCCTCCACTTT.

This rearrangement joins TRBV11-2 to TRBJ2-1; 9 bases match TRBD1. V gave up 1 base and J gave up 1 base; unmatched junction bases: 11. CDR1 is SGHAT and CDR2 is FQNNGV in the germline V gene. CDR3 length: 19 residues. The CDR3 region is CASSLVGQGYTRSYNEQFF. CDR3 coding DNA: TGTGCCAGCAGCTTAGTGGGACAGGGCTACACACGTTCCTACAATGAGCAGTTCTTC.

V gene TRBV25-1 combines with J gene TRBJ2-3; 7 bases align to TRBD2. The germline CDR1 and CDR2 sequences are MGHDK and SYGVNS. The V and J ends lost 2 bases and 14 bases, in that order; junction bases with no gene match: 10. The CDR3 contains 13 residues. CDR3 in amino acids: CASSEPGGRALYF. CDR3 coding DNA: TGTGCCAGCAGTGAACCAGGAGGGAGGGCCCTGTATTTT.

The chain recombines TRBV7-8 with TRBJ2-3, with TRBD2 matching over 7 bases. Germline V CDR1 and CDR2: SGHVS, FQNEAQ. V shed 3 bases and J 0 bases; nucleotides not matched to a gene: 3. The CDR3 sequence is 15 residues long. The CDR3 nucleotides are TGTGCCAGCAGCTTTGCTAGCGGAAGCACAGATACGCAGTATTTT. Its translation is CASSFASGSTDTQYF.

V is TRBV6-6 and J is TRBJ1-5; D gene ambiguous. From germline, CDR1 is MNHNY and CDR2 SVGAGI (reference sequence). The CDR3 runs 14 residues. Trimming took 6 bases from V and 2 from J, leaving 11 bases between them. CDR3 residues: CASSPDRGNQPQHF. CDR3 bases: TGTGCCAGCAGCCCCGACCGTGGCAATCAGCCCCAGCATTTT.

The V and J genes are TRBV2 and TRBJ2-1; the D is unclear. Germline values: CDR1 SNHLY, CDR2 FYNNEI. Trimming shortened V by 6 bases and J by 8 bases, and 11 bases separated the two germline ends. This CDR3 contains 12 residues. The CDR3: CASSPTPDEQFF. The CDR3 coding sequence is TGTGCCAGCAGCCCCACCCCCGATGAGCAGTTCTTC.

The chain joins TRBV30 to TRBJ2-3; D is unclear. This CDR3 region has 12 residues. V lost 5 bases to trimming and J lost 5 bases, with 11 bases between them. The germline gives CDR1 GTSNPN, CDR2 SVGIG (reference sequence). The CDR3 sequence: CAWARTEDTQYF. The CDR3 nucleotides read TGTGCCTGGGCCCGGACGGAAGATACGCAGTATTTT.

This clone has only one observation. V usage is TRBV6-1 and J usage is TRBJ2-5, with D perhaps matching TRBD1 (7 bases). Germline CDR1 and CDR2: MNHNS and SASEGT. The V gene lost 2 bases and the J gene lost 4 bases, with 17 bases spanning the gap. The CDR3 spans 16 residues. The CDR3 region is CASSEPRQGLVETQYF. The DNA of the CDR3 is TGTGCCAGCAGTGAACCGCGACAGGGACTGGTAGAGACCCAGTACTTC.

This rearrangement joins TRBV5-1 to TRBJ1-1; D call uncertain. The CDR3 runs 13 residues. Germline assignment: CDR1 SGHRS and CDR2 YFSETQ. Trimming removed 9 bases from V and 0 bases from J, with 12 bases in between. The chain's CDR3 is CATSTEMNTEAFF. The CDR3 nucleotides read TGCGCCACCAGTACGGAAATGAACACTGAAGCTTTCTTT. The complete variable domain, with remaining parts taken from reference TRBV5-1 and TRBJ1-1, reads KAGVTQTPRYLIKTRGQQVTLSCSPISGHRSVSWYQQTPGQGLQFLFEYFSETQRNKGNFPGRFSGRQFSNSRSEMNVSTLELGDSALYLCATSTEMNTEAFFGQGTRLTVV.

This clone was seen more than once but under ten times. The chain recombines TRBV7-8 with TRBJ1-6; D not resolved. The CDR3 extends over 15 amino acids. The V and J ends lost 2 bases and 8 bases respectively, with 13 bases between them. Germline CDR1 is SGHVS and CDR2 is FQNEAQ. CDR3 in DNA: TGTGCCAGCAGCTTAAGGGAGGGAAGCGATTCACCCCTCCACTTT. Its translation: CASSLREGSDSPLHF.